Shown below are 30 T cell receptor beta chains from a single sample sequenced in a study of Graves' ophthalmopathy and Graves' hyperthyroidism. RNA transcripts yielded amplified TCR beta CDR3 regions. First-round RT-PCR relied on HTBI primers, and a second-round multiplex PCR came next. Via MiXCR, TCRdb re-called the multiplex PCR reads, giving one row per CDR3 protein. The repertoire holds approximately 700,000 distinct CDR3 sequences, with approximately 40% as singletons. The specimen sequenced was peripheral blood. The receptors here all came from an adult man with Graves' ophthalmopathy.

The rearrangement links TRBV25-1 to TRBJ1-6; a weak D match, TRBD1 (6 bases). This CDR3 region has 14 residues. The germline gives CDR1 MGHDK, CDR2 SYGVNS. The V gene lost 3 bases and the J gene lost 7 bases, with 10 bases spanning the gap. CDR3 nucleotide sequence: TGTGCCAGCAGTGATCAGGGGATAAATTCACCCCTCCACTTT. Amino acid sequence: CASSDQGINSPLHF.

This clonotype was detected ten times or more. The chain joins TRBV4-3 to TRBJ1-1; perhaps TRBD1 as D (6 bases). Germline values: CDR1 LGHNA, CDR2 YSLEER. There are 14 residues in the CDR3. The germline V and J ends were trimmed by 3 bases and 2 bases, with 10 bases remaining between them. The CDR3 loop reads CASSQDRINTEAFF. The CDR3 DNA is TGCGCCAGCAGCCAGGACAGAATAAACACTGAAGCTTTCTTT.

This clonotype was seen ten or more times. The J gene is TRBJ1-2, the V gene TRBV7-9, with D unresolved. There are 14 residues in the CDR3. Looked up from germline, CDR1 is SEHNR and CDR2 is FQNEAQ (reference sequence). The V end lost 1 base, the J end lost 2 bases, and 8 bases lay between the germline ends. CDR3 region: CASSLGVTNYGYTF. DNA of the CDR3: TGTGCCAGCAGCTTAGGTGTGACAAACTATGGCTACACCTTC. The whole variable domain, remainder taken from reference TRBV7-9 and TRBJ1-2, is DTGVSQNPRHKITKRGQNVTFRCDPISEHNRLYWYRQTLGQGPEFLTYFQNEAQLEKSRLLSDRFSAERPKGSFSTLEIQRTEQGDSAMYLCASSLGVTNYGYTFGSGTRLTVV.

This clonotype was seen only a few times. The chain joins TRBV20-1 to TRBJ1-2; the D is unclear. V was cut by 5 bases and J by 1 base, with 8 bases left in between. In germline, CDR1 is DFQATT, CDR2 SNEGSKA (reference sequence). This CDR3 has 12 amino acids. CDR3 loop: CSAVQSNYGYTF. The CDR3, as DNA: TGCAGTGCTGTCCAGAGTAACTATGGCTACACCTTC.

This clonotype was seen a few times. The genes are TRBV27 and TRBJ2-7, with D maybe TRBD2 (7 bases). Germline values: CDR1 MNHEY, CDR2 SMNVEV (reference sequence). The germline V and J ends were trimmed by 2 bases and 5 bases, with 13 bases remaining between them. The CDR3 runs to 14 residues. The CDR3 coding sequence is TGTGCCAGCAGTTTACGGGGAGGGGACAACGAGCAGTACTTC. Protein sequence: CASSLRGGDNEQYF.

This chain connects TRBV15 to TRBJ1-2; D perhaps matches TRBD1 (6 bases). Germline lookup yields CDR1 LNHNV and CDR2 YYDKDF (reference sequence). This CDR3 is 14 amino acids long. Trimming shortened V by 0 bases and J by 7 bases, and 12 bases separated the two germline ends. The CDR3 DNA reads TGTGCCACCAGCAGAGACCGGACAGCCTGTGGCTACACCTTC. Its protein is CATSRDRTACGYTF.

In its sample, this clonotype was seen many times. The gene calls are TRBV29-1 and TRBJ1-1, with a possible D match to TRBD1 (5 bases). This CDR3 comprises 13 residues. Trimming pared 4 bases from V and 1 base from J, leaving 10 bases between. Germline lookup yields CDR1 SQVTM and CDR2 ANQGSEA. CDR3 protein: CSVVVGTNTEAFF. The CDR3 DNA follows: TGCAGCGTTGTAGTGGGGACGAACACTGAAGCTTTCTTT.

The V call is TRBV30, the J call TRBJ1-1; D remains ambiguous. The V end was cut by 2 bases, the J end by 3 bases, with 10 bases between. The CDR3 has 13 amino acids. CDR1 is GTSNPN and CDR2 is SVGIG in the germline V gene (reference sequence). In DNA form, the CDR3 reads TGTGCCTGGAGTATAGAGGTTTACACTGAAGCTTTCTTT. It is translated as CAWSIEVYTEAFF.

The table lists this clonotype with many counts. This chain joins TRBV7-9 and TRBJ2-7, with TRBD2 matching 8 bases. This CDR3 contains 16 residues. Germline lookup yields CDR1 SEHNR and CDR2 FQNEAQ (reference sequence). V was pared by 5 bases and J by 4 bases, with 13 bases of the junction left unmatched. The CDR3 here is CASSRLRTSRRYEQYF. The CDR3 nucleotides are TGTGCCAGCAGCCGATTAAGGACTAGCCGACGTTACGAGCAGTACTTC.

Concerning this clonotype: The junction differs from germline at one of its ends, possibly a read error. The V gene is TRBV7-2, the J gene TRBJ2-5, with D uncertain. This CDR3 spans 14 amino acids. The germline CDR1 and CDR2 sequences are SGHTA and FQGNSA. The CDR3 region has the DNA TGTGCCAGCAGCTTAGGGGCAGCCCAAAAGACCCAGTACTTC. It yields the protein CASSLGAAQKTQYF.

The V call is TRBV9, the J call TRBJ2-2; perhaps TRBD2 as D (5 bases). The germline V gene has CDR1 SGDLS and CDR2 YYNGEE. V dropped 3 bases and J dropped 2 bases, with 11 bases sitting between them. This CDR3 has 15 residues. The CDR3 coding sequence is TGTGCCAGCAGCGCCGTAGCGTCAAACACCGGGGAGCTGTTTTTT. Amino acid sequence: CASSAVASNTGELFF.

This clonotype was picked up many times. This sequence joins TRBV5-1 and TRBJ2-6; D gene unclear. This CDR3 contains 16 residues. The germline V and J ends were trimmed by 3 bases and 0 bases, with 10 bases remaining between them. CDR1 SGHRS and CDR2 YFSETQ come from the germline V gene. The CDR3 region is CASSSTSVSGANVLTF. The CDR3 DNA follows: TGCGCCAGCAGCTCTACTTCGGTCTCTGGGGCCAACGTCCTGACTTTC.

This CDR3 is CASSRADLHSRYF. As DNA, the CDR3 is TGTGCCAGTAGTAGGGCCGACCTCCACTCCCGGTACTTC. This chain joins TRBV19 and TRBJ2-5, with no clear D. V lost 4 bases and J lost 13, with 19 bases in between. CDR1 and CDR2 (germline): LNHDA, SQIVND (reference sequence). The CDR3 totals 13 residues.

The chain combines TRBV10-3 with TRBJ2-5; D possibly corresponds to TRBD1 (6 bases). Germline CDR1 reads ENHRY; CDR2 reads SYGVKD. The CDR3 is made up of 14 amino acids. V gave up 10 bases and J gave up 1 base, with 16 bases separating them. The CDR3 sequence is CASTKGTSQETQYF. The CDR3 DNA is TGTGCCAGCACCAAGGGGACAAGCCAAGAGACCCAGTACTTC.

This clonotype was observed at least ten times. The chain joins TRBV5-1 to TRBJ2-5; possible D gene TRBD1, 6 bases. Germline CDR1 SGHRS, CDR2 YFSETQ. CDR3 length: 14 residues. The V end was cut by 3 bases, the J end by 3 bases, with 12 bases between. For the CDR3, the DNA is TGCGCCAGCAGCTCAGGTCCAGGGGAAGAGACCCAGTACTTC. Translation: CASSSGPGEETQYF.

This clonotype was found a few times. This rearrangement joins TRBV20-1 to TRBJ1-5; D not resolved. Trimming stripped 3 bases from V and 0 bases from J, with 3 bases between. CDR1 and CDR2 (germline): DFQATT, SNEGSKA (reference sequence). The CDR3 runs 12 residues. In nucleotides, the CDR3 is TGCAGTGCTAGTTATAGCAATCAGCCCCAGCATTTT. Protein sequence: CSASYSNQPQHF.

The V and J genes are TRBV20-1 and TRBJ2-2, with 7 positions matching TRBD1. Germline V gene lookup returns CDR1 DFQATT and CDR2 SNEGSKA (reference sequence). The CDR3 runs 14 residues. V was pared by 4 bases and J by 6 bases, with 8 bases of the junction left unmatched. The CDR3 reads CSAKHRGFAGELFF. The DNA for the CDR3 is TGCAGTGCTAAGCACAGGGGATTCGCCGGGGAGCTGTTTTTT.

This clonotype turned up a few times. The DNA of the CDR3 is TGTGCCAGCAGCCACGGGGGGGGCTCACCCCTCCACTTT. It codes for CASSHGGGSPLHF. The chain uses TRBV5-6 and TRBJ1-6, with D tentatively TRBD1 (6 bases). CDR3 length: 13 amino acids. V was clipped by 4 bases and J by 10 bases, with 12 bases between them. CDR1 is SGHDT, CDR2 YYEEEE, per germline.

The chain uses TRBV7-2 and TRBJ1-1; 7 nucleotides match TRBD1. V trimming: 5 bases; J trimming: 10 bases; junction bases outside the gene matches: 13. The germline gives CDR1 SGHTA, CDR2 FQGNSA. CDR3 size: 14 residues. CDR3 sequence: CASSQQGGGLGAFF. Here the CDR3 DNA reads TGTGCCAGCAGCCAACAGGGAGGGGGCCTCGGAGCTTTCTTT.

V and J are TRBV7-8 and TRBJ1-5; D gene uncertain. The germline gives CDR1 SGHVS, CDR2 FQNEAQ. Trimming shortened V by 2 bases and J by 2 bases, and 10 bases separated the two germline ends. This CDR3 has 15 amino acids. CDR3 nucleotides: TGTGCCAGCAGCTTAAAAAGTCCGGGCAATCAGCCCCAGCATTTT. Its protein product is CASSLKSPGNQPQHF.

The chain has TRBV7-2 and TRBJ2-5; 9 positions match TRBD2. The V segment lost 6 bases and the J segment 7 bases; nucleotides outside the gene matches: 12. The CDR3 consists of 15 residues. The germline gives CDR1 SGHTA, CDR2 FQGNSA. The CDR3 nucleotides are TGTGCCAGCAGTGGCAGCGGGGGGACTCCTGGGACCCAGTACTTC. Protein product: CASSGSGGTPGTQYF.

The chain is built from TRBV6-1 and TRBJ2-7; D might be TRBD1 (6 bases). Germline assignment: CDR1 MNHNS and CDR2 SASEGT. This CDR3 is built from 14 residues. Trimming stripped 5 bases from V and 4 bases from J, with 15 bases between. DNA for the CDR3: TGTGCCAGCAGTTACTCGAGACAGGAGTACGAGCAGTACTTC. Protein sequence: CASSYSRQEYEQYF.

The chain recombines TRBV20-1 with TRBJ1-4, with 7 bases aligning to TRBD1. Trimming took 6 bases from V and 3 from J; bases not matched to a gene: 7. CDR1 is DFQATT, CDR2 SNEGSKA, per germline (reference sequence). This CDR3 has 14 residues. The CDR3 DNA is TGCAGTGCCAACGACAGGGTGGCTAATGAAAAACTGTTTTTT. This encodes CSANDRVANEKLFF.

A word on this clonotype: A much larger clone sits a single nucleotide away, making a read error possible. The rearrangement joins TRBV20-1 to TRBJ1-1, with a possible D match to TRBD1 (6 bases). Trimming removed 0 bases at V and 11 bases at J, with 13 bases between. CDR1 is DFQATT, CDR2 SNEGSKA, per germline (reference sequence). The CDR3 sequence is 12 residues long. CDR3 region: CSARDRTVLAFF. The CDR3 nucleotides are TGCAGTGCTAGAGACCGGACAGTCTTGGCTTTCTTT.

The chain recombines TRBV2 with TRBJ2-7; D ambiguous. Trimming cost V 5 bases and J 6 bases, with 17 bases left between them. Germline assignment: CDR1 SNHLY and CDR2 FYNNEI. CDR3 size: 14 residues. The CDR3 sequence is CASSYSLHWGEQYF. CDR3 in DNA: TGTGCCAGCAGTTATTCCCTCCATTGGGGCGAGCAGTACTTC.

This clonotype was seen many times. CDR3: CASSLGPGQETQYF. The CDR3 nucleotides read TGTGCCAGCAGCTTAGGTCCAGGGCAAGAGACCCAGTACTTC. The genes are TRBV7-9 and TRBJ2-5, with D maybe TRBD1 (5 bases). CDR3 length: 14 amino acids. In germline, CDR1 is SEHNR, CDR2 FQNEAQ (reference sequence). Trimming took 1 base from V and 2 from J, leaving 8 bases between them.

As DNA, the CDR3 is TGTGCCATCAGTGAGTCGGCGGGAGGGCCGTACAATGAGCAGTTCTTC. Its translation: CAISESAGGPYNEQFF. The V gene is TRBV10-3, the J gene TRBJ2-1; 9 bases are shared with TRBD2. This CDR3 spans 16 amino acids. Germline V gives CDR1 ENHRY, CDR2 SYGVKD. The trim removed 0 bases at V and 4 bases at J, leaving 4 bases unmatched.

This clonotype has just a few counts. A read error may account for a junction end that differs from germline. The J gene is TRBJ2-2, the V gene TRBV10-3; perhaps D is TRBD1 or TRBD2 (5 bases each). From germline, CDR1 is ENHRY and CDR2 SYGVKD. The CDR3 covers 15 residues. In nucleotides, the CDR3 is TGTGCCAGCAGTTACTCCGGGGCGTCCACCGGGGAGCTGTTTTTT. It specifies CASSYSGASTGELFF.

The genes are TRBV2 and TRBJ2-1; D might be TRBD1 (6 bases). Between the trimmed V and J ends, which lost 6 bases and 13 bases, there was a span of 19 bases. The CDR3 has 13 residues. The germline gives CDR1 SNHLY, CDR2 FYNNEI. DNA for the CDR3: TGTGCCAGCAGGAGGACAGCGACCAGCTACCAGTTCTTC. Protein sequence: CASRRTATSYQFF. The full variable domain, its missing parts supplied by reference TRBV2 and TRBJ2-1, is EPEVTQTPSHQVTQMGQEVILRCVPISNHLYFYWYRQILGQKVEFLVSFYNNEISEKSEIFDDQFSVERPDGSNFTLKIRSTKLEDSAMYFCASRRTATSYQFFGPGTRLTVL.

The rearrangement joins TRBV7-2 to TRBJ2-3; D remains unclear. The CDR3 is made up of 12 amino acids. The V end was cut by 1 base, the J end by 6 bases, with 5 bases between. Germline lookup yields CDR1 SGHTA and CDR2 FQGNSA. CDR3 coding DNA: TGTGCCAGCAGCTTAGTTGAGGATACGCAGTATTTT. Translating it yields CASSLVEDTQYF. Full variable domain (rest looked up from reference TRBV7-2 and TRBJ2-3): GAGVSQSPSNKVTEKGKDVELRCDPISGHTALYWYRQSLGQGLEFLIYFQGNSAPDKSGLPSDRFSAERTGGSVSTLTIQRTQQEDSAVYLCASSLVEDTQYFGPGTRLTVL.